These T cell receptor beta chains were read from a single sample in a study of shared T cell receptors in the human thymus. Libraries were prepared by immunoSEQ multiplex PCR; TCRdb keeps only in-frame clonotypes and omits some of them. Found here are about 730,000 clones, approximately 83% of them singletons; the top ten hold approximately 0.01%. The data also belong to a second study, concerning human thymus T cells.

Sequencing was performed on thymocytes. The receptors were gathered from a girl younger than two with a congenital heart defect. Each CDR3 is given with its conserved first and last residue. The order of the fields is J gene, V gene, CDR3 protein.

j_call: TRBJ1-2; v_call: TRBV28; cdr3_aa: CASSGDRGDYGYTF
j_call: TRBJ1-5; v_call: TRBV28; cdr3_aa: CASSFRRGLGAGSNQPQHF
j_call: TRBJ1-1; v_call: TRBV19; cdr3_aa: CASTSIAGDRKNTEAFF
j_call: TRBJ1-4; v_call: TRBV2; cdr3_aa: CAVLLPRVSNEKLFF
j_call: TRBJ1-1; v_call: TRBV2; cdr3_aa: CASSEALYRGNTEAFF
j_call: TRBJ2-7; v_call: TRBV6-6; cdr3_aa: CASSLVEEGKYF
j_call: TRBJ1-5; v_call: TRBV5-8; cdr3_aa: CASSLSLGGGDQPQHF
j_call: TRBJ2-3; v_call: TRBV2; cdr3_aa: CASRRTSGLTDTQYF
j_call: TRBJ1-2; v_call: TRBV4-1; cdr3_aa: CASSQIGRGRDYGYTF
j_call: TRBJ2-6; v_call: TRBV4-1; cdr3_aa: CASGTGGKSGANVLTF
j_call: TRBJ1-4; v_call: TRBV15; cdr3_aa: CATSRDTPSNEKLFF
j_call: TRBJ2-7; v_call: TRBV4-3; cdr3_aa: CASSQNGDGDSEQYF
j_call: TRBJ1-2; v_call: TRBV10-2; cdr3_aa: CASTGQRHPRAEGYTF
j_call: TRBJ1-1; v_call: TRBV4-3; cdr3_aa: CASSNRQGSAFF
j_call: TRBJ1-2; v_call: TRBV5-1; cdr3_aa: CASSMNRGPMRLYGYTF
j_call: TRBJ1-2; v_call: TRBV9; cdr3_aa: CASSVVGGTYGYTF
j_call: TRBJ1-1; v_call: TRBV11-2; cdr3_aa: CASSPSPAATFEAFF
j_call: TRBJ1-1; v_call: TRBV12-5; cdr3_aa: CASGPAGQSAFF
j_call: TRBJ1-5; v_call: TRBV4-1; cdr3_aa: CASSQASDRGFNQPQHF
j_call: TRBJ2-3; v_call: TRBV6-6; cdr3_aa: CASSYSLAGLTDTQYF
j_call: TRBJ1-5; v_call: TRBV2; cdr3_aa: CASREPSPGQGKGQPQHF
j_call: TRBJ2-1; v_call: TRBV5-6; cdr3_aa: CASSWGLAELNNEQFF
j_call: TRBJ1-4; v_call: TRBV19; cdr3_aa: CASRPGQARNEKLFF
j_call: TRBJ2-1; v_call: TRBV11-1; cdr3_aa: CASSLAHFWSYNEQFF
j_call: TRBJ1-5; v_call: TRBV4-2; cdr3_aa: CASSQPLAADNQPQHF
j_call: TRBJ2-1; v_call: TRBV29-1; cdr3_aa: CSVEDGWGGRSYNEQFF
j_call: TRBJ2-7; v_call: TRBV2; cdr3_aa: CASGVTGGSYEQYF
j_call: TRBJ1-5; v_call: TRBV2; cdr3_aa: CASSEALPGGDREPQHF
j_call: TRBJ2-3; v_call: TRBV19; cdr3_aa: CASSIQRLASGETDTQYF
j_call: TRBJ1-1; v_call: TRBV10-1; cdr3_aa: CASSEAVGTEAFF
j_call: TRBJ2-3; v_call: TRBV12-5; cdr3_aa: CASGHLTGAFPSQYF
j_call: TRBJ1-4; v_call: TRBV14; cdr3_aa: CASSQDGAAFNEKLFF
j_call: TRBJ1-2; v_call: TRBV29-1; cdr3_aa: CSVPSQSSGYTF
j_call: TRBJ1-1; v_call: TRBV18; cdr3_aa: CASSLLGDTEAFF
j_call: TRBJ2-4; v_call: TRBV25-1; cdr3_aa: CASSERTGNNIQYF
j_call: TRBJ1-6; v_call: TRBV4-3; cdr3_aa: CASSQDRTGNSPLHF
j_call: TRBJ2-2; v_call: TRBV5-6; cdr3_aa: CASRRRGYTGELFF
j_call: TRBJ1-4; v_call: TRBV5-8; cdr3_aa: CASSLTFESTNEKLFF
j_call: TRBJ2-2; v_call: TRBV5-1; cdr3_aa: CASSLEGLAGGNTGEPFF
j_call: TRBJ1-2; v_call: TRBV6-1; cdr3_aa: CASSARGVGGPYGYTF
j_call: TRBJ1-5; v_call: TRBV19; cdr3_aa: CASSIPAGTGNQPQHF
j_call: TRBJ1-2; v_call: TRBV6-5; cdr3_aa: CASAGINYGYTF
j_call: TRBJ2-5; v_call: TRBV5-8; cdr3_aa: CASSPGQEETQYF
j_call: TRBJ2-1; v_call: TRBV10-1; cdr3_aa: CASSATQTGSSYNEQFF
j_call: TRBJ1-5; v_call: TRBV7-2; cdr3_aa: CASSFFGQPQHF
j_call: TRBJ1-2; v_call: TRBV6-1; cdr3_aa: CASSLSSGALYGYTF
j_call: TRBJ1-5; v_call: TRBV6-1; cdr3_aa: CASSDKLLIQPQHF
j_call: TRBJ1-3; v_call: TRBV11-2; cdr3_aa: CASSPRTGDKRNTIYF
j_call: TRBJ2-7; v_call: TRBV5-1; cdr3_aa: CASSLVLAGGTSYEQYF
j_call: TRBJ1-1; v_call: TRBV29-1; cdr3_aa: CSVESQAEPNTEAFF
j_call: TRBJ2-1; v_call: TRBV14; cdr3_aa: CASSFRLAISYNEQFF
j_call: TRBJ1-1; v_call: TRBV5-1; cdr3_aa: CASSAGLSAEAFF
j_call: TRBJ2-5; v_call: TRBV5-4; cdr3_aa: CASSLSGGAGGETQYF
j_call: TRBJ2-7; v_call: TRBV5-6; cdr3_aa: CASSQPGTGVIEQYF
j_call: TRBJ1-6; v_call: TRBV27; cdr3_aa: CASSYSPDGKEREAYNSPLHF
j_call: TRBJ1-1; v_call: TRBV5-1; cdr3_aa: CASSLGGNRADTEAFF
j_call: TRBJ1-1; v_call: TRBV6-1; cdr3_aa: CASSEFPRGAVMNTEAFF
j_call: TRBJ2-4; v_call: TRBV5-1; cdr3_aa: CASSWGTGLAKNIQYF
j_call: TRBJ1-5; v_call: TRBV5-6; cdr3_aa: CASHNRRVNSNQPQHF